These 32 T cell receptor beta chains were sequenced from one sample in a study of cytomegalovirus exposure and HLA in healthy donors. Clones were sequenced by immunoSEQ multiplex PCR, and TCRdb holds only the in-frame ones, with some missing. The sample lists about 360,000 clones; around 86% were seen once. The sample comprised PBMCs. The receptors derive from a woman under 30 in good health and CMV-seronegative.

This rearrangement joins TRBV28 to TRBJ1-2, with unresolved D. The V and J ends lost 10 bases and 1 base respectively, with 13 bases between them. The CDR3 consists of 13 residues. CDR1 is MDHEN and CDR2 is SYDVKM in the germline V gene. CDR3 in DNA: TGTGCCACAAAGAGGTCGATTAACTATGGCTACACCTTC. It is translated as CATKRSINYGYTF.

The J gene is TRBJ2-5, the V gene TRBV4-1; perhaps TRBD1 as D (5 bases). Germline V lookup: CDR1 MGHRA, CDR2 YSYEKL. V lost 0 bases and J lost 2, with 16 bases in between. This CDR3 has 17 residues. This CDR3 reads CASSQESAGNQQETQYF. CDR3 nucleotide sequence: TGCGCCAGCAGCCAAGAATCGGCAGGGAACCAACAAGAGACCCAGTACTTC.

The V call is TRBV11-2, the J call TRBJ2-3; D might be TRBD2 (5 bases). This CDR3 region has 17 residues. Germline V gene data show CDR1 as SGHAT and CDR2 as FQNNGV. V lost 2 bases and J 0 bases, leaving 15 bases between the germline ends. The CDR3 coding sequence is TGTGCCAGCAGCTTACGGGGTGGAGGAACTAGCACAGATACGCAGTATTTT. It yields the protein CASSLRGGGTSTDTQYF.

The chain links TRBV5-1 to TRBJ1-4; 9 bases align to TRBD1. Germline loops: CDR1 SGHRS, CDR2 YFSETQ. Trimming cost V 5 bases and J 4 bases; bases outside gene matches: 9. The CDR3 consists of 16 residues. CDR3 sequence: CASRNAAGQGNEKLFF. The CDR3 nucleotides read TGCGCCAGCAGAAATGCAGCGGGACAGGGTAATGAAAAACTGTTTTTT.

The V and J genes are TRBV2 and TRBJ2-1, with unresolved D. Germline V gene data show CDR1 as SNHLY and CDR2 as FYNNEI. The CDR3 loop spans 12 amino acids. The V end was cut by 2 bases, the J end by 8 bases, with 7 bases between. CDR3 DNA sequence: TGTGCCAGCAGTGAATCCAGTGATGAGCAGTTCTTC. This sequence encodes CASSESSDEQFF.

In DNA, the CDR3 is TGTGCCAGTAGTTCGGGACTAGCAGGCGAGCAGTACTTC. Residues: CASSSGLAGEQYF. The V call is TRBV19, the J call TRBJ2-7, with TRBD2 matching 9 bases. V shed 5 bases, J shed 6 bases, and the junction held 5 bases outside the gene matches. Germline V gives CDR1 LNHDA, CDR2 SQIVND (reference sequence). The CDR3 is made up of 13 amino acids.

The rearrangement links TRBV14 to TRBJ2-7; 7 positions agree with TRBD1. This CDR3 has 14 residues. Germline CDR1 and CDR2: SGHDN and FVKESK. V shed 4 bases, J shed 6 bases, and the junction held 9 bases outside the gene matches. This CDR3 is CASSPQQGLSEQYF. CDR3 sequence (DNA): TGTGCCAGCAGCCCTCAACAGGGGTTGAGCGAGCAGTACTTC.

The rearrangement uses TRBV15 and TRBJ2-7; D is unclear. V lost 2 bases and J lost 5, with 10 bases in between. CDR3 length equals 13 residues. Germline V gives CDR1 LNHNV, CDR2 YYDKDF (reference sequence). CDR3 bases: TGTGCCACCAGCAGATTCCAGGCCAACGAGCAGTACTTC. This gives the protein CATSRFQANEQYF.

Only one count was recorded for this clone. The chain joins TRBV2 to TRBJ2-7, with D uncertain. Germline V gives CDR1 SNHLY, CDR2 FYNNEI. The CDR3 covers 14 residues. The germline V and J ends were trimmed by 0 bases and 9 bases, with 15 bases remaining between them. This CDR3 is CASSEALRERPQYF. CDR3 bases: TGTGCCAGCAGTGAAGCGCTTCGTGAGCGCCCGCAGTACTTC.

The J gene is TRBJ1-4, the V gene TRBV28, with D unresolved. Trimming removed 2 bases from V and 3 bases from J, with 16 bases in between. Germline V gene data show CDR1 as MDHEN and CDR2 as SYDVKM. The CDR3 contains 17 residues. The CDR3 region is CASSLPRMTGANEKLFF. The CDR3 DNA follows: TGTGCCAGCAGTTTACCCCGAATGACGGGTGCTAATGAAAAACTGTTTTTT.

This clone was counted a single time. This chain links TRBV2 with TRBJ2-1; 8 bases agree with TRBD2. The CDR3 has 15 residues. V gave up 6 bases and J gave up 7 bases; unmatched junction bases: 11. Germline V gene data show CDR1 as SNHLY and CDR2 as FYNNEI. CDR3 protein: CASSETGTRGNEQFF. The DNA of the CDR3 is TGTGCCAGCAGCGAAACCGGGACTAGAGGGAATGAGCAGTTCTTC.

The rearrangement links TRBV27 to TRBJ2-7, with D perhaps matching TRBD1 (5 bases). This CDR3 is 17 amino acids long. Germline-derived CDR1 and CDR2 are MNHEY and SMNVEV (reference sequence). V lost 4 bases and J lost 6, with 25 bases in between. DNA of the CDR3: TGTGCCAGCAGTTCCCCCCTCAAACAGGCCCGCCCTGTCGAGCAGTACTTC. Amino acid sequence: CASSSPLKQARPVEQYF.

The rearrangement joins TRBV6-1 to TRBJ2-1; TRBD2 matches 10 bases. Trimming cost V 4 bases and J 15 bases; bases outside gene matches: 9. The CDR3 totals 13 residues. Looked up from germline, CDR1 is MNHNS and CDR2 is SASEGT. CDR3 DNA: TGTGCCAGCAGTGGACCAAGCGGGAGGGCCCTGTTCTTC. Residues: CASSGPSGRALFF.

This sequence joins TRBV14 and TRBJ2-3, with D possibly TRBD2 on 6 matching bases. V gave up 1 base and J gave up 6 bases, with 17 bases separating them. Germline lookup yields CDR1 SGHDN and CDR2 FVKESK. The CDR3 is made up of 16 amino acids. CDR3 nucleotide sequence: TGTGCCAGCAGCCAAGCGGTGGGACTCACAAGGGATACGCAGTATTTT. Residues: CASSQAVGLTRDTQYF.

V and J are TRBV6-5 and TRBJ1-2, with D perhaps TRBD1 (5 bases). Trimming left V 3 bases short and J 1 base short, with 12 bases between. Germline lookup yields CDR1 MNHEY and CDR2 SVGAGI. This CDR3 has 15 amino acids. This CDR3 reads CASSYDQGFNYGYTF. CDR3 nucleotide sequence: TGTGCCAGCAGTTATGATCAGGGATTTAACTATGGCTACACCTTC.

This clone was observed a single time. V is TRBV25-1 and J is TRBJ2-5; D is perhaps TRBD1 (6 bases). Trimming cost V 2 bases and J 11 bases, with 15 bases left between them. Germline lookup yields CDR1 MGHDK and CDR2 SYGVNS. This CDR3 is built from 13 residues. CDR3 sequence: CASSEGDINWQYF. In DNA form, the CDR3 reads TGTGCCAGCAGTGAAGGGGACATAAACTGGCAGTACTTC.

The rearrangement joins TRBV6-1 to TRBJ1-5, with 8 bases lining up with TRBD1. Unmatched junction bases numbered 6, after V lost 6 bases and J lost 2 bases. Germline lookup yields CDR1 MNHNS and CDR2 SASEGT. CDR3 length: 15 residues. Written as DNA, the CDR3 is TGTGCCAGCAGACGGACAGGGTATCGCAATCAGCCCCAGCATTTT. It is translated as CASRRTGYRNQPQHF.

The DNA of the CDR3 is TGTGCCAGCACCCTAGGACTAGTAGAGACCCAGTACTTC. It yields the protein CASTLGLVETQYF. The chain combines TRBV6-1 with TRBJ2-5, with TRBD2 matching 7 bases. The V gene's germline CDR1 is MNHNS and CDR2 SASEGT. This CDR3 region has 13 residues. V shed 7 bases and J 4 bases; nucleotides not matched to a gene: 6.

CDR3 protein: CASSLFLNQPQHF. The CDR3 coding sequence is TGTGCCAGCAGTTTGTTTCTCAATCAGCCCCAGCATTTT. The rearrangement joins TRBV27 to TRBJ1-5; D remains unclear. V lost 3 bases and J lost 3, with 6 bases in between. Germline CDR1 and CDR2: MNHEY and SMNVEV (reference sequence). The CDR3 loop spans 13 amino acids.

This rearrangement joins TRBV11-2 to TRBJ1-2; D not resolved. V was clipped by 1 base and J by 6 bases, with 6 bases between them. Germline V lookup: CDR1 SGHAT, CDR2 FQNNGV. This CDR3 region has 12 residues. The CDR3 DNA is TGTGCCAGCAGCTTAGCGGGAAATGGCTACACCTTC. Translating it yields CASSLAGNGYTF.

The V call is TRBV5-4, the J call TRBJ2-7; D remains unclear. Germline CDR1 SGHNT, CDR2 YYREEE (reference sequence). With 0 bases removed from V and 4 bases from J, the gap between germline ends came to 8 bases. This CDR3 spans 13 amino acids. In DNA form, the CDR3 reads TGTGCCAGCAGCTTGGCCTTAGCTTACGAGCAGTACTTC. Translated, it gives CASSLALAYEQYF.

This chain uses TRBV5-4 with TRBJ1-4; D possibly corresponds to TRBD1 (6 bases). The CDR3 covers 13 residues. Germline V gene lookup returns CDR1 SGHNT and CDR2 YYREEE (reference sequence). V lost 0 bases and J 7 bases, leaving 7 bases between the germline ends. This CDR3 reads CASSLDRAEKLFF. In nucleotides, the CDR3 is TGTGCCAGCAGCTTGGACAGGGCTGAAAAACTGTTTTTT.

The gene calls are TRBV7-9 and TRBJ2-7; 8 bases map to TRBD2. J gave up 2 bases and V 5 bases, and 8 bases lay outside the gene matches. The germline V gene has CDR1 SEHNR and CDR2 FQNEAQ (reference sequence). CDR3 length equals 15 residues. CDR3 coding DNA: TGTGCCAGCAGCGCAACCGGGACTAGGACCTACGAGCAGTACTTC. As protein: CASSATGTRTYEQYF.

The CDR3 coding sequence is TGTGCCAGCTCACCCTTCTCGACAGGGGGGAACACTGAAGCTTTCTTT. Translated: CASSPFSTGGNTEAFF. V gene TRBV18 combines with J gene TRBJ1-1; 9 nucleotides line up with TRBD1. This CDR3 has 16 residues. V was pared by 3 bases and J by 1 base, with 6 bases of the junction left unmatched. The germline gives CDR1 KGHSH, CDR2 LQKENI.

The rearrangement joins TRBV2 to TRBJ1-1, with D tentatively TRBD1 (6 bases). Trimming stripped 8 bases from V and 5 bases from J, with 15 bases between. Germline V gives CDR1 SNHLY, CDR2 FYNNEI. The CDR3 runs 13 residues. The chain's CDR3 is CASGTPLGTEAFF. The CDR3 DNA reads TGTGCCAGCGGGACACCCCTGGGGACTGAAGCTTTCTTT.

The chain combines TRBV29-1 with TRBJ1-2, with a tentative D call TRBD1 (6 bases). Trimming cost V 6 bases and J 5 bases, with 16 bases left between them. The germline V gene encodes CDR1 SQVTM and CDR2 ANQGSEA. The CDR3 spans 13 residues. DNA of the CDR3: TGCAGCGTAGAATCGGACAGTACTTATGGCTACACCTTC. Translation: CSVESDSTYGYTF.

This chain links TRBV6-1 with TRBJ1-2; D is uncertain. Per the germline V gene, CDR1 is MNHNS and CDR2 is SASEGT. The CDR3 totals 14 residues. V gave up 8 bases and J gave up 0 bases, with 13 bases separating them. CDR3 region: CASELGTSNYGYTF. CDR3 coding DNA: TGTGCCAGCGAGCTGGGCACTTCTAACTATGGCTACACCTTC.

The chain is built from TRBV4-2 and TRBJ1-1; maybe TRBD1 (6 bases). Deletions cut 4 bases from V and 1 base from J, with 13 bases between. The CDR3 extends over 15 amino acids. CDR1 and CDR2 (germline): LGHNA, YNFKEQ. This CDR3 is CASSLYLTGNTEAFF. CDR3 nucleotides: TGTGCCAGCAGCCTCTACCTGACAGGGAACACTGAAGCTTTCTTT.

The chain couples TRBV9 to TRBJ2-3; perhaps TRBD2 as D (5 bases). The CDR3 consists of 14 residues. V lost 0 bases, J lost 6 bases, and 11 bases lay in between. Germline assignment: CDR1 SGDLS and CDR2 YYNGEE. Here the CDR3 DNA reads TGTGCCAGCAGCGTAGGGGCCGGGGTGGATACGCAGTATTTT. Its translation: CASSVGAGVDTQYF. The variable domain in full, with the rest retrieved from reference TRBV9 and TRBJ2-3, is DSGVTQTPKHLITATGQRVTLRCSPRSGDLSVYWYQQSLDQGLQFLIQYYNGEERAKGNILERFSAQQFPDLHSELNLSSLELGDSALYFCASSVGAGVDTQYFGPGTRLTVL.

The chain employs TRBV5-1 and TRBJ1-1; maybe TRBD1 (6 bases). The CDR3 is made up of 14 amino acids. The germline gives CDR1 SGHRS, CDR2 YFSETQ. V lost 4 bases, J lost 1 base, and 11 bases lay in between. DNA of the CDR3: TGCGCCAGCAGCCCAGGGGTATGGAACACTGAAGCTTTCTTT. Protein product: CASSPGVWNTEAFF.

The chain couples TRBV9 to TRBJ2-7; TRBD2 agrees at 10 bases. Germline CDR1 and CDR2: SGDLS and YYNGEE. This CDR3 spans 14 amino acids. V shed 5 bases and J 6 bases; nucleotides not matched to a gene: 8. The CDR3 region is CASRPSGRSPEQYF. The CDR3, as DNA: TGTGCCAGCAGGCCTAGCGGGAGATCCCCCGAGCAGTACTTC. Full variable domain (missing parts from reference TRBV9 and TRBJ2-7): DSGVTQTPKHLITATGQRVTLRCSPRSGDLSVYWYQQSLDQGLQFLIQYYNGEERAKGNILERFSAQQFPDLHSELNLSSLELGDSALYFCASRPSGRSPEQYFGPGTRLTVT.

The rearrangement uses TRBV9 and TRBJ2-7; TRBD2 matches 11 bases. The CDR3 has 16 residues. The V segment lost 2 bases and the J segment 5 bases; nucleotides outside the gene matches: 9. CDR1 SGDLS and CDR2 YYNGEE come from the germline V gene. The CDR3 DNA reads TGTGCCAGCAGCGTCGTCTCTAGCGGGGGGCTCCACGAGCAGTACTTC. Amino acid sequence: CASSVVSSGGLHEQYF.